The clone carrying this T cell receptor (beta chain) was seen at least ten times. Antigen specificity is unknown. Investigators prepared the TCR beta libraries by applying iRepertoire HTBI primers and Arm-PCR of CDR3 regions. Using its own MiXCR run on the multiplex PCR reads, TCRdb lists one record per CDR3 protein. The sample contains 500,000 to 700,000 distinct CDR3 sequences, 30% of which appear only once. This sample is drawn from a study of regulatory T cells in long-lasting Graves disease. As for time point: persistent/refractory GD, antithyroid drugs over 5 years with positive TRAb. Generation of the TCR library employed RNA extracted from PBMCs. Staff drew 8 to 9 milliliters of peripheral blood into EDTA tubes. General study points: Graves' patients with persistent disease showed TCR diversity lower than patients newly diagnosed. In persistent patients, shared public clonotypes (2,741) outnumbered those in new patients (almost 1,000).

The receptor was isolated from a female donor with Graves disease. Here the sequenced sample was peripheral blood mononuclear cells (PBMCs), taken when the disease was refractory, from a patient treated with antithyroid drugs.

Here the CDR3 reads CASRRDSYGYTF. For the CDR3, the DNA is TGTGCCAGCAGACGGGACAGCTATGGCTACACCTTC. The rearrangement links TRBV28 to TRBJ1-2, with TRBD1 matching 7 bases. Germline V gene data show CDR1 as MDHEN and CDR2 as SYDVKM. Unmatched junction bases numbered 2, after V lost 6 bases and J lost 4 bases. The CDR3 consists of 12 residues.